This T cell receptor (beta chain) was captured in a study of cytomegalovirus exposure and HLA in healthy donors. The donors gave bone marrow, and they were healthy. Primers: 60 Vbeta forward and 13 Jbeta reverse. Method: immunoSEQ multiplex PCR; TCRdb's copy keeps in-frame clones and lacks some. The sample shows around 67,000 clones, approximately 78% of them seen only once. General observations from the study: Serostatus for CMV was the only available immune exposure information. Among the CMV-associated chains, three were confirmed in vitro as specific for CMV antigens.

To note about this clone: The antigen remains undetermined.

The CDR3 runs to 12 residues. Trimming removed 2 bases at V and 4 bases at J, with 6 bases between. The germline gives CDR1 MDHEN, CDR2 SYDVKM. Input material: PBMCs. J is TRBJ2-7 and V is TRBV28; unclear D gene. This receptor was taken from a man aged 18 to 29 in good health and CMV-seropositive. The CDR3 loop is CASSLTRYEQYF. CDR3 in DNA: TGTGCCAGCAGTTTAACCAGATACGAGCAGTACTTC.